These 16 T cell receptor beta chains originate from one sample sequenced in a study of cytomegalovirus exposure and HLA in healthy donors. PCR amplification relied on 60 Vbeta primers (plus 13 Jbeta primers). Clones were sequenced by immunoSEQ multiplex PCR, and TCRdb holds only the in-frame ones, with some missing. This sample carries 140,000 to 150,000 clones, almost 80% of them seen once, and the ten largest clones take 6.5% to 8%. Sequencing used PBMCs. These TCRs come from a woman aged 40 to 50 in good health and CMV-seropositive.

The V call is TRBV12-5, the J call TRBJ1-1, with TRBD1 matching 7 bases. The CDR3 extends over 15 amino acids. Trimming at V came to 1 base and at J to 1 base, leaving 3 bases not matched to a gene. CDR1 is LGHNT, CDR2 FRNRAP, per germline. CDR3 bases: TGTGCTAGTGGTTTGGGACAGGGTCCGAACACTGAAGCTTTCTTT. Amino acids: CASGLGQGPNTEAFF.

The DNA of the CDR3 is TGTGCCAGCAGTTACTCGAGGCGGGCTAGCGCTGAAGCTTTCTTT. Its protein product is CASSYSRRASAEAFF. This chain connects TRBV6-5 to TRBJ1-1; D is uncertain. This CDR3 contains 15 residues. V lost 0 bases and J 6 bases, leaving 14 bases between the germline ends. Germline lookup yields CDR1 MNHEY and CDR2 SVGAGI.

This rearrangement joins TRBV6-1 to TRBJ2-5; 10 positions agree with TRBD2. With V trimmed by 4 bases and J by 4 bases, 12 bases remained unmatched. Germline loops: CDR1 MNHNS, CDR2 SASEGT. The length of the CDR3 is 17 residues. CDR3 DNA: TGTGCCAGCAGTGTCGGGATGGCAGCGGGGGGGCTAGAGACCCAGTACTTC. It is translated as CASSVGMAAGGLETQYF.

The chain employs TRBV9 and TRBJ2-1, with TRBD1 matching over 9 bases. The V gene end was trimmed by 0 bases and the J gene end by 6 bases; junction bases not matched to a gene: 7. The length of the CDR3 is 16 residues. Germline V gene lookup returns CDR1 SGDLS and CDR2 YYNGEE. CDR3 region: CASSVEGTGRINEQFF. The CDR3 DNA reads as TGTGCCAGCAGCGTAGAGGGGACAGGGAGAATCAATGAGCAGTTCTTC.

V gene TRBV18 combines with J gene TRBJ1-5; D might be TRBD1 (5 bases). Trimming cost V 6 bases and J 2 bases, with 11 bases left between them. CDR3 length: 14 residues. Germline V lookup: CDR1 KGHSH, CDR2 LQKENI. The CDR3: CASSGGDGNQPQHF. In nucleotides, the CDR3 is TGTGCCAGCTCGGGCGGGGACGGCAATCAGCCCCAGCATTTT.

DNA for the CDR3: TGTGCCAGCAGCTTGGAGGGACTAGCGGGAGAGACCCAGTACTTC. Translation gives CASSLEGLAGETQYF. V is TRBV5-4 and J is TRBJ2-5; 12 nucleotides line up with TRBD2. Germline V CDR1 and CDR2: SGHNT, YYREEE (reference sequence). V shed 0 bases, J shed 4 bases, and the junction held 1 base outside the gene matches. This CDR3 has 15 residues.

The V and J genes are TRBV29-1 and TRBJ1-2; no reliable D call. The CDR3 totals 16 residues. V was shortened by 8 bases and J by 0 bases, with 22 bases between the two germline ends. Germline V gene sequence: CDR1 SQVTM, CDR2 ANQGSEA. The DNA for the CDR3 is TGCAGCTCCTACTTGGGAACGGAACTAGCTAACTATGGCTACACCTTC. This encodes CSSYLGTELANYGYTF.

The chain uses TRBV30 and TRBJ1-1; D not resolved. CDR1 GTSNPN and CDR2 SVGIG come from the germline V gene (reference sequence). The CDR3 covers 11 residues. V dropped 5 bases and J dropped 6 bases, with 10 bases sitting between them. In nucleotides, the CDR3 is TGTGCCTGGGCTAGAGGCCCTGAAGCTTTCTTT. It is translated as CAWARGPEAFF.

This sequence joins TRBV28 and TRBJ1-2; TRBD1 matches at 8 bases. This CDR3 region has 15 residues. V was clipped by 8 bases and J by 4 bases; unmatched bases: 12. Germline lookup yields CDR1 MDHEN and CDR2 SYDVKM. As DNA, the CDR3 is TGTGCCAGCCAAAACCCAGGGGGCGTTAGCTATGGCTACACCTTC. This gives the protein CASQNPGGVSYGYTF.

The V and J genes are TRBV5-5 and TRBJ2-5; D possibly corresponds to TRBD2 (5 bases). V lost 2 bases and J lost 2, with 13 bases in between. CDR3 length: 15 residues. Looked up from germline, CDR1 is SGHKS and CDR2 is YYEKEE (reference sequence). Here the CDR3 reads CASSLLSGEQETQYF. CDR3 DNA: TGTGCCAGCAGCTTACTCTCCGGGGAACAAGAGACCCAGTACTTC.

The chain recombines TRBV9 with TRBJ1-2; D is possibly TRBD1 (6 bases). V was pared by 2 bases and J by 2 bases, with 13 bases between. CDR3 length: 15 residues. Germline V gives CDR1 SGDLS, CDR2 YYNGEE. The CDR3 sequence is CASSVGQLRNYGYTF. DNA for the CDR3: TGTGCCAGCAGCGTCGGACAGCTTAGAAACTATGGCTACACCTTC.

The chain has TRBV5-4 and TRBJ2-5; 12 positions agree with TRBD1. The V gene end was trimmed by 3 bases and the J gene end by 4 bases; junction bases not matched to a gene: 1. CDR1 SGHNT and CDR2 YYREEE come from the germline V gene (reference sequence). The CDR3 is made up of 14 amino acids. The chain's CDR3 is CASSWGQGAETQYF. The CDR3 region has the DNA TGTGCCAGCAGCTGGGGACAGGGGGCAGAGACCCAGTACTTC.

The sample holds one count of this clone. The chain combines TRBV9 with TRBJ2-2; maybe TRBD1 (8 bases). V shed 6 bases and J shed 6 bases, with 12 bases lying between them. The CDR3 spans 13 residues. Germline-derived CDR1 and CDR2 are SGDLS and YYNGEE. CDR3 region: CASNTGGAGELFF. For the CDR3, the DNA is TGTGCCAGCAACACAGGGGGGGCCGGGGAGCTGTTTTTT. Supplemented by reference TRBV9 and TRBJ2-2, the full variable domain reads DSGVTQTPKHLITATGQRVTLRCSPRSGDLSVYWYQQSLDQGLQFLIQYYNGEERAKGNILERFSAQQFPDLHSELNLSSLELGDSALYFCASNTGGAGELFFGEGSRLTVL.

A word on this clone: Germline is not matched at one junction end, which may reflect a read error. The rearrangement links TRBV7-9 to TRBJ1-1, with D perhaps matching TRBD1 (5 bases). Per germline, CDR1 SEHNR and CDR2 FQNEAQ (reference sequence). The CDR3 extends over 16 amino acids. The CDR3 DNA reads TGTTCCAGCAGCTTAGCTGGGTTAGGGGTGGAAACTGAAGCTTTCTTT. Translating it yields CSSSLAGLGVETEAFF.

The chain has TRBV7-9 and TRBJ1-2, with D possibly TRBD1 on 6 matching bases. Trimming left V 1 base short and J 8 bases short, with 14 bases between. CDR3 length equals 14 residues. Germline-derived CDR1 and CDR2 are SEHNR and FQNEAQ (reference sequence). CDR3 amino acids: CASSLGHRVGGYTF. CDR3 DNA sequence: TGTGCCAGCAGCTTAGGGCACAGGGTGGGCGGCTACACCTTC.

The chain uses TRBV29-1 and TRBJ2-3, with D possibly matching TRBD1 (5 bases). V gave up 3 bases and J gave up 0 bases, with 10 bases separating them. The CDR3 runs to 14 residues. Germline lookup yields CDR1 SQVTM and CDR2 ANQGSEA. CDR3 loop: CSVDKGPSTDTQYF. As DNA, the CDR3 is TGCAGCGTTGACAAGGGGCCCAGCACAGATACGCAGTATTTT.